The clone carrying this TCR beta chain was seen just once. This sample was taken from a study of T cells in localized non-small cell lung cancer. Trimming left V 7 bases short and J 3 bases short, with 15 bases between. Germline loops: CDR1 MNHNY, CDR2 SVGAGI (reference sequence). CDR3 length equals 14 residues. The method was immunoSEQ multiplex PCR; TCRdb's version includes in-frame clones alone and lacks a portion of them. The data show 75,000 to 90,000 clones, around four fifths seen once. The receptor comes from a man aged 35 to 69 with stage I lung adenocarcinoma. The chain carries TRBV6-6 and TRBJ1-2, with D possibly TRBD1 on 6 matching bases. The sample consisted of peripheral blood, taken before any cancer treatment. The CDR3: CASTQQGRHYGYTF. CDR3 nucleotide sequence: TGTGCCAGCACCCAACAGGGAAGGCACTATGGCTACACCTTC.